Below, one TCR beta chain is given with its context. Its matching antigen is unknown. All of the isolated RNA was reverse transcribed, so expressed TCRB transcripts were sequenced. Read counts averaged around 3.5 million for samples of naive, central memory and regulatory T cells. TCRdb's copy holds only in-frame clones and misses some; the assay was immunoSEQ multiplex PCR. The data hold hundreds of thousands of clones, with 15% to 18% observed a single time. Markers CD45RO/CCR7/CD25/CD127/CD95/CD27 served to sort CD4+ naive, central memory, regulatory and stem cell-like memory cells. This entry belongs to a study of beta chain features in type 1 diabetes. The study's findings and limits: Patients' naive, central memory and regulatory TCRB repertoires appeared more alike than those of healthy donors. HLA influence on TCRB rearrangement stayed unresolved here.

CDR3 length: 15 amino acids. Germline V gene lookup returns CDR1 SGHDT and CDR2 YYEEEE. The V and J ends lost 4 bases and 4 bases respectively, with 15 bases between them. Sequenced: naive CD4+ T cells from blood. This sequence originates from a man younger than 30 in good health. This chain connects TRBV5-6 to TRBJ1-5; D may be TRBD1 (6 bases). The CDR3 DNA is TGTGCCAGCAGCCTCGGACCCACAGGGAATCAGCCCCAGCATTTT. Translation: CASSLGPTGNQPQHF.